The clone carrying this TCR beta chain has just one count. These data originate in a study of T cell changes during pregnancy in multiple sclerosis. There are 13 residues in the CDR3. V was shortened by 2 bases and J by 4 bases, with 7 bases between the two germline ends. Germline V gene data show CDR1 as SGHVS and CDR2 as FQNEAQ. Profiling relied on immunoSEQ multiplex PCR, and the TCRdb table lists in-frame clones only, not all of them. Altogether about 67,000 clones are present, more than 85% being singletons, with the ten largest covering under 3%. The rearrangement joins TRBV7-8 to TRBJ2-3; D gene unclear. This sequence was found in a female donor with multiple sclerosis, enrolled in a pregnancy study. The sequencing here drew on peripheral blood, taken in the first trimester of pregnancy. The CDR3 spells CASSLSLADTQYF. CDR3 coding DNA: TGTGCCAGCAGCTTAAGCCTGGCAGATACGCAGTATTTT.